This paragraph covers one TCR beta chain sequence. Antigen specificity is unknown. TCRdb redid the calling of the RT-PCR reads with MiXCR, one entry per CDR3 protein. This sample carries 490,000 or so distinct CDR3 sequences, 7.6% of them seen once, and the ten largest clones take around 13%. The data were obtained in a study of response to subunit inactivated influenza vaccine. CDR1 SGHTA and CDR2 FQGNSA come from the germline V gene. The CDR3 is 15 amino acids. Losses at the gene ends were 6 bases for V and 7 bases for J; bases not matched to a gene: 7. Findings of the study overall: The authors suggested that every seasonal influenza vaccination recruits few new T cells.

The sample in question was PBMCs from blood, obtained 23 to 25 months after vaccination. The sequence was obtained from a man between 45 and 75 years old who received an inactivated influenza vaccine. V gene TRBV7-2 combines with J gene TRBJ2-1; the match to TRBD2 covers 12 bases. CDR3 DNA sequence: TGTGCCAGCAGGTCAGGGACTAGCGGGTCTAATGAGCAGTTCTTC. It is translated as CASRSGTSGSNEQFF.